This T cell receptor beta chain was recorded in a study of technical replicates of blood from four donors. TCRdb keeps only in-frame clones here, not all; method: immunoSEQ multiplex PCR. The sample yields over 70,000 clones, roughly 94% seen once. Germline V gene data show CDR1 as LNHDA and CDR2 as SQIVND (reference sequence). V dropped 10 bases and J dropped 7; count of bases not matched to a gene: 10. CDR3 length equals 13 residues. The sequence was obtained from a human donor in good health. V and J are TRBV19 and TRBJ2-1, with 7 nucleotides matching TRBD2. The specimen sequenced was T cells isolated from PBMCs. The CDR3 DNA is TGTGCCACTTCATCGGGAGGTAGTAATGAGCAGTTCTTC. Protein sequence: CATSSGGSNEQFF.